One sample yielded the 25 T cell receptor beta chains listed below, sequenced in a study of shared clonotypes between healthy human individuals. The assay was immunoSEQ multiplex PCR, and TCRdb's table has in-frame clones only and misses some. The table has roughly 2.4 million clones, 90% to 96% seen once. The sample comprised naive CD4+ T cells sorted from blood. Subset indicated: CD45RA+ positively selected. Receptors originate from a man in his late teens or twenties in good health.

The chain has TRBV4-1 and TRBJ2-1; 8 bases agree with TRBD2. J gave up 3 bases and V 4 bases, and 5 bases lay outside the gene matches. CDR3 length: 15 amino acids. Germline V gives CDR1 MGHRA, CDR2 YSYEKL. The DNA for the CDR3 is TGCGCCAGCAGCCCTCCGGGGGGGTACTACAATGAGCAGTTCTTC. It is translated as CASSPPGGYYNEQFF.

This rearrangement joins TRBV11-2 to TRBJ2-7, with a possible D match to TRBD1 (5 bases). V lost 5 bases to trimming and J lost 2 bases, with 16 bases between them. The length of the CDR3 is 15 residues. In germline, CDR1 is SGHAT, CDR2 FQNNGV. This CDR3 reads CASSKEFAGTYEQYF. CDR3 coding DNA: TGTGCCAGCAGCAAAGAGTTCGCAGGGACCTACGAGCAGTACTTC. Full variable domain (missing parts from reference TRBV11-2 and TRBJ2-7): EAGVAQSPRYKIIEKRQSVAFWCNPISGHATLYWYQQILGQGPKLLIQFQNNGVVDDSQLPKDRFSAERLKGVDSTLKIQPAKLEDSAVYLCASSKEFAGTYEQYFGPGTRLTVT.

The V and J genes are TRBV5-1 and TRBJ2-1; 10 nucleotides align to TRBD2. The CDR3 extends over 15 amino acids. CDR1 and CDR2 from the germline V gene are SGHRS and YFSETQ. V lost 0 bases to trimming and J lost 9 bases; unmatched junction nucleotides: 6. The CDR3 region is CASSLGSSGGTEQFF. The DNA of the CDR3 is TGCGCCAGCAGCTTGGGTTCTAGCGGGGGCACTGAGCAGTTCTTC.

The chain carries TRBV10-3 and TRBJ2-1; the D gene is possibly TRBD2 (5 bases). Germline lookup yields CDR1 ENHRY and CDR2 SYGVKD. The V end was cut by 3 bases, the J end by 13 bases, with 10 bases between. The CDR3 spans 11 residues. The chain's CDR3 is CAISDGGTQFF. CDR3 nucleotide sequence: TGTGCCATCAGTGACGGAGGCACCCAGTTCTTC.

J is TRBJ2-7 and V is TRBV7-2; possible D gene TRBD1, 5 bases. V lost 1 base and J lost 1, with 8 bases in between. The CDR3 covers 14 residues. Germline CDR1 SGHTA, CDR2 FQGNSA. The CDR3 DNA reads TGTGCCAGCAGCTTAGATCGACAGTCCTACGAGCAGTACTTC. Translation: CASSLDRQSYEQYF.

This clone was counted once. The chain links TRBV27 to TRBJ2-3; TRBD1 agrees at 7 bases. Germline CDR1 is MNHEY and CDR2 is SMNVEV (reference sequence). This CDR3 comprises 16 residues. Germline trimming cut 0 bases from V and 1 base from J; bases unmatched to any gene: 4. The CDR3 DNA follows: TGTGCCAGCAGTTTATCGGACGGGACAGGCACAGATACGCAGTATTTT. This gives the protein CASSLSDGTGTDTQYF.

The rearrangement joins TRBV6-1 to TRBJ2-7, with no clear D. Germline CDR1 MNHNS, CDR2 SASEGT. The ends were cut back, 4 bases at V and 0 bases at J, with 13 bases in the middle. The CDR3 length is 15 residues. Here the CDR3 DNA reads TGTGCCAGCAGTGTCGAAGCCTACAGCTCCTACGAGCAGTACTTC. It specifies CASSVEAYSSYEQYF.

This rearrangement joins TRBV7-2 to TRBJ2-5, with D possibly matching TRBD2 (6 bases). Germline V lookup: CDR1 SGHTA, CDR2 FQGNSA. This CDR3 has 16 residues. The V end lost 7 bases, the J end lost 5 bases, and 23 bases lay between the germline ends. This chain's CDR3 is CASTNRPGDSLETQYF. CDR3 nucleotides: TGTGCCAGCACCAATCGCCCGGGAGACAGTTTGGAGACCCAGTACTTC.

Comments on this clone: One end of the junction varies from germline; a read error may be responsible. This sequence joins TRBV5-1 and TRBJ2-2; no firm D call. CDR3 length equals 13 residues. Germline assignment: CDR1 SGHRS and CDR2 YFSETQ. Here the CDR3 reads CANSLVGTGELFF. As DNA, the CDR3 is TGCGCCAACAGCCTGGTAGGGACCGGGGAGCTGTTTTTT.

The CDR3 reads CASSLTGTGRNTLHF. DNA for the CDR3: TGTGCCAGCAGCTTAACCGGGACAGGGCGAAACACCCTCCACTTT. The genes are TRBV7-9 and TRBJ1-6; the match to TRBD1 covers 9 bases. From germline, CDR1 is SEHNR and CDR2 FQNEAQ (reference sequence). V lost 2 bases to trimming and J lost 14 bases; unmatched junction nucleotides: 10. CDR3 length: 15 residues.

Points on this clone: Other DNA sequences in the sample encode the same CDR3. The chain links TRBV18 to TRBJ2-2, with unresolved D. Per germline, CDR1 KGHSH and CDR2 LQKENI. Trimming removed 4 bases from V and 0 bases from J, with 3 bases in between. The CDR3 has 13 residues. This CDR3 is CASSLSNTGELFF. The CDR3 nucleotides read TGTGCCAGCTCACTTTCGAACACCGGGGAGCTGTTTTTT.

The chain recombines TRBV19 with TRBJ1-1; a weak D match, TRBD1 (5 bases). Germline loops: CDR1 LNHDA, CDR2 SQIVND (reference sequence). This CDR3 comprises 14 residues. With 8 bases removed from V and 0 bases from J, the gap between germline ends came to 13 bases. CDR3 residues: CASDRGPVNTEAFF. In nucleotides, the CDR3 is TGTGCCAGTGACCGGGGCCCAGTGAACACTGAAGCTTTCTTT.

The J gene is TRBJ1-1, the V gene TRBV28; 7 bases are a match to TRBD1. This CDR3 comprises 15 residues. Germline V gives CDR1 MDHEN, CDR2 SYDVKM. Losses at the gene ends were 5 bases for V and 5 bases for J; bases not matched to a gene: 11. In DNA form, the CDR3 reads TGTGCCAGCAGTCCCCAGGGGGTCCGAGGGACTGAAGCTTTCTTT. This translates into CASSPQGVRGTEAFF.

The chain is built from TRBV2 and TRBJ1-1; a weak D match, TRBD1 (5 bases). V lost 6 bases, J lost 2 bases, and 10 bases lay in between. The CDR3 consists of 13 residues. Germline V gene data show CDR1 as SNHLY and CDR2 as FYNNEI. The CDR3 spells CASRGASNTEAFF. The CDR3 nucleotides read TGTGCCAGCAGAGGGGCGTCTAACACTGAAGCTTTCTTT. The full variable domain, in which reference TRBV2 and TRBJ1-1 provide the parts outside the CDR3, is EPEVTQTPSHQVTQMGQEVILRCVPISNHLYFYWYRQILGQKVEFLVSFYNNEISEKSEIFDDQFSVERPDGSNFTLKIRSTKLEDSAMYFCASRGASNTEAFFGQGTRLTVV.

The chain recombines TRBV6-5 with TRBJ1-3, with D possibly TRBD1 on 5 matching bases. CDR3 size: 16 residues. Trimming took off 0 bases at V and 4 bases at J, with 13 bases between the two ends. Per the germline V gene, CDR1 is MNHEY and CDR2 is SVGAGI. The CDR3 nucleotides read TGTGCCAGCAGTTACTCGCGGGGGATGGAAGGAAACACCATATATTTT. Protein sequence: CASSYSRGMEGNTIYF.

The chain joins TRBV6-1 to TRBJ1-1; the match to TRBD1 covers 9 bases. The V segment lost 6 bases and the J segment 1 base; nucleotides outside the gene matches: 3. This CDR3 spans 14 amino acids. The germline V gene encodes CDR1 MNHNS and CDR2 SASEGT. CDR3 coding DNA: TGTGCCAGCAGGCACAGGGGGCAGAACACTGAAGCTTTCTTT. Amino acids: CASRHRGQNTEAFF.

Comment on this clone: Other DNA sequences in the sample encode the same CDR3. The chain combines TRBV6-1 with TRBJ1-1, with D perhaps TRBD1 (5 bases). CDR3 length equals 13 residues. CDR1 and CDR2 from the germline V gene are MNHNS and SASEGT. V was cut by 3 bases and J by 1 base, with 6 bases left in between. CDR3 loop: CASSEGGNTEAFF. The CDR3 coding sequence is TGTGCCAGCAGTGAGGGGGGGAACACTGAAGCTTTCTTT.

V gene TRBV7-9 combines with J gene TRBJ1-1; D is ambiguous. The CDR3 extends over 13 amino acids. Germline V gives CDR1 SEHNR, CDR2 FQNEAQ (reference sequence). V was shortened by 8 bases and J by 1 base, with 11 bases between the two germline ends. The CDR3 loop is CASWELPNTEAFF. DNA for the CDR3: TGTGCCAGCTGGGAACTGCCGAACACTGAAGCTTTCTTT.

The rearrangement joins TRBV10-2 to TRBJ2-6, with 7 positions matching TRBD2. The germline V gene encodes CDR1 WSHSY and CDR2 SAAADI. Trimming cost V 4 bases and J 5 bases; bases outside gene matches: 11. CDR3 size: 17 residues. For the CDR3, the DNA is TGCGCCAGCAGTGCGCCAACGGGGGGTGGCTGGGCCAACGTCCTGACTTTC. Translating it yields CASSAPTGGGWANVLTF.

About this clone itself: The same CDR3 is also encoded by other DNA sequences in this sample. The chain carries TRBV6-5 and TRBJ1-6, with 9 bases fitting TRBD1. Looked up from germline, CDR1 is MNHEY and CDR2 is SVGAGI. This CDR3 is built from 15 residues. With 2 bases clipped from V and 10 bases from J, the junction kept 6 bases outside the gene matches. As DNA, the CDR3 is TGTGCCAGCAGTTACAGGGACAGGGTTGGGTCACCCCTCCACTTT. It yields the protein CASSYRDRVGSPLHF.

The sample holds one count of this clone. V is TRBV6-5 and J is TRBJ2-7; no clear D gene. This CDR3 is built from 13 residues. Per germline, CDR1 MNHEY and CDR2 SVGAGI. V was pared by 6 bases and J by 7 bases, with 16 bases between. CDR3 protein: CASRTPGSTEQYF. The CDR3 region has the DNA TGTGCCAGCAGGACACCGGGTTCGACTGAGCAGTACTTC.

On this clone: Within the sample, other DNA sequences also encode this same CDR3. V is TRBV6-5 and J is TRBJ1-5; 7 positions agree with TRBD1. V shed 6 bases and J 0 bases; nucleotides not matched to a gene: 5. CDR1 and CDR2 from the germline V gene are MNHEY and SVGAGI. CDR3 length: 15 residues. DNA of the CDR3: TGTGCCAGCAGACTAACAGGGGATAGCAATCAGCCCCAGCATTTT. Encoded protein: CASRLTGDSNQPQHF.

CDR3 residues: CASSDSMGYSPLHF. In DNA, the CDR3 is TGTGCCAGCAGTGACTCGATGGGGTATTCACCCCTCCACTTT. The J gene is TRBJ1-6, the V gene TRBV6-4; no clear D. The germline V gene encodes CDR1 MRHNA and CDR2 SNTAGT. The CDR3 runs to 14 residues. The V and J ends lost 0 bases and 8 bases respectively, with 8 bases between them.

The chain employs TRBV9 and TRBJ2-5; a weak D match, TRBD1 (6 bases). In germline, CDR1 is SGDLS, CDR2 YYNGEE. Trimming took 1 base from V and 1 from J, leaving 11 bases between them. The CDR3 has 15 amino acids. In DNA, the CDR3 is TGTGCCAGCAGCGTAATAGGACAGTCCCAAGAGACCCAGTACTTC. Translation: CASSVIGQSQETQYF.

The chain couples TRBV6-5 to TRBJ1-2; D gene ambiguous. Deletions cut 6 bases from V and 5 bases from J, with 7 bases between. Germline values: CDR1 MNHEY, CDR2 SVGAGI. There are 11 residues in the CDR3. For the CDR3, the DNA is TGTGCCAGCAGGTTGGGGTATGGCTACACCTTC. Protein sequence: CASRLGYGYTF.